This is a list of T cell receptor beta chains from one sample in a study of cytomegalovirus exposure and HLA in healthy donors. Only in-frame clones appear in the TCRdb table, and some are missing; sequencing was by immunoSEQ multiplex PCR. This sample has fewer than 300,000 clones; 70% to 90% occur once, and the top ten carry 4%. Sample: PBMCs. These receptors all stem from a man aged 35 to 55 in good health and CMV-seropositive. Each CDR3 is given with its conserved first and last residue. A D gene is named only where the DNA matches it firmly. Clone size, where shown, is once, few, many, or a class for clones that have expanded.

size,V,J,D,CDR3,DNA
once,TRBV5-6,TRBJ2-3,TRBD1,CASSFLTGGSRDTQYF,TGTGCCAGCAGCTTCTTGACAGGGGGAAGTCGAGATACGCAGTATTTT
.,TRBV6-6,TRBJ2-7,TRBD1,CASIDRDGAEQYF,TGTGCCAGCATAGACAGGGATGGGGCCGAGCAGTACTTC
.,TRBV27,TRBJ2-7,TRBD1,CASSVGTGVEQYF,TGTGCCAGCAGTGTAGGGACAGGGGTCGAGCAGTACTTC
once,TRBV28,TRBJ2-3,.,CASSFAGSSTDTQYF,TGTGCCAGCAGTTTTGCGGGATCTAGCACAGATACGCAGTATTTT
.,TRBV15,TRBJ2-2,TRBD2,CATSRGLAGGGELFF,TGTGCCACCAGCAGGGGACTAGCGGGAGGCGGGGAGCTGTTTTTT
.,TRBV5-6,TRBJ2-1,.,CASTRPLAGSNEQFF,TGTGCCAGCACCAGGCCCCTGGCCGGGAGCAATGAGCAGTTCTTC
.,TRBV2,TRBJ2-7,TRBD2,CASSVAGQSYEQYF,TGTGCCAGCAGTGTAGCGGGCCAATCCTACGAGCAGTACTTC
.,TRBV5-4,TRBJ1-5,TRBD1,CASSYRGDSNQPQHF,TGTGCCAGCAGCTACAGGGGCGATAGCAATCAGCCCCAGCATTTT
.,TRBV7-9,TRBJ2-7,TRBD2,CASSLVVAGDEQYF,TGTGCCAGCAGCCTCGTGGTAGCGGGAGACGAGCAGTACTTC
.,TRBV4-3,TRBJ1-2,.,CASSQDLQDPYGYTF,TGCGCCAGCAGCCAAGATCTTCAGGATCCCTATGGCTACACCTTC
.,TRBV27,TRBJ2-1,TRBD2,CASSLLAASYNEQFF,TGTGCCAGCAGTTTACTAGCGGCCTCCTACAATGAGCAGTTCTTC
.,TRBV27,TRBJ2-1,TRBD1,CASLTTGTGRNEQFF,TGTGCCAGCCTTACCACCGGGACAGGGCGGAATGAGCAGTTCTTC
.,TRBV5-8,TRBJ2-4,TRBD2,CASSRPGLAGIAKNIQYF,TGTGCCAGCAGCCGTCCGGGACTAGCGGGAATAGCCAAAAACATTCAGTACTTC
.,TRBV2,TRBJ2-1,TRBD1,CASSTKRTGLGPGGQFF,TGTGCCAGCAGTACAAAACGGACAGGGCTAGGCCCCGGCGGGCAGTTCTTC
.,TRBV27,TRBJ1-2,TRBD1,CASTSLAGQGPGGYTF,TGTGCCAGCACCTCCCTTGCGGGACAGGGGCCTGGTGGCTACACCTTC
once,TRBV10-2,TRBJ2-7,TRBD2,CASRGGTSGYEQYF,TGCGCCAGCAGGGGTGGGACTAGCGGCTACGAGCAGTACTTC
.,TRBV7-6,TRBJ1-3,.,CASSPWAGAVLVGNTIYF,TGTGCCAGCAGCCCTTGGGCAGGGGCAGTACTTGTTGGAAACACCATATATTTT
few,TRBV11-2,TRBJ1-2,TRBD1,CASSLDLGQAYGYTF,TGTGCCAGCAGCTTAGATTTAGGACAGGCCTATGGCTACACCTTC
.,TRBV27,TRBJ2-1,TRBD2,CASREGLAGHQEQFF,TGTGCCAGCAGGGAGGGACTAGCTGGACATCAAGAGCAGTTCTTC
.,TRBV30,TRBJ1-1,TRBD1,CAALDRGRFRATEAFF,TGTGCCGCCTTAGACAGGGGGCGCTTCCGGGCGACTGAAGCTTTCTTT
once,TRBV19,TRBJ1-2,.,CATRSDRETRYGYTF,TGTGCCACCCGATCGGATCGGGAAACTCGCTATGGCTACACCTTC
few,TRBV7-3,TRBJ2-1,TRBD1,CASSPQRQGYNEQFF,TGTGCCAGCAGCCCTCAAAGACAGGGGTACAATGAGCAGTTCTTC
.,TRBV15,TRBJ2-7,TRBD1,CATSRLGDSGAREQYF,TGTGCCACCAGCAGATTGGGGGACAGTGGGGCCCGTGAGCAGTACTTC
once,TRBV6-5,TRBJ2-7,TRBD2,CASSFGGRLYEQYF,TGTGCCAGCAGTTTTGGCGGGAGGCTCTACGAGCAGTACTTC
.,TRBV5-1,TRBJ1-1,TRBD1,CASSFSYSWDRDPTEAFF,TGCGCCAGCAGCTTTTCGTATAGTTGGGACAGGGATCCCACTGAAGCTTTCTTT
.,TRBV5-5,TRBJ2-7,TRBD1,CASSVRTGLTYEQYF,TGTGCCAGCAGCGTAAGGACAGGGCTGACCTACGAGCAGTACTTC
once,TRBV19,TRBJ2-3,TRBD2,CASSIQFSGTSTDTQYF,TGTGCCAGTAGTATCCAATTTAGCGGGACTAGCACAGATACGCAGTATTTT